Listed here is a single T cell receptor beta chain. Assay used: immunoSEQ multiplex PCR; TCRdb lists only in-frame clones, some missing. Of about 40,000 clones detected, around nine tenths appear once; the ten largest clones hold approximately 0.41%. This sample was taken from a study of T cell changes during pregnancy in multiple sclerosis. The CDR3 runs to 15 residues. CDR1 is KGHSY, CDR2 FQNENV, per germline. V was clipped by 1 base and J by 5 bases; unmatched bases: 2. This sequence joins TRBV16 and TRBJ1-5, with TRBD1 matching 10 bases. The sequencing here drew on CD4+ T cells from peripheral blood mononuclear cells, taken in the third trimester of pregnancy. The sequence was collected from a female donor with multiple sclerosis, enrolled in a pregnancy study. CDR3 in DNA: TGTGCCAGCAGCCAATGGGACAGGGGAGATCAGCCCCAGCATTTT. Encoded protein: CASSQWDRGDQPQHF.